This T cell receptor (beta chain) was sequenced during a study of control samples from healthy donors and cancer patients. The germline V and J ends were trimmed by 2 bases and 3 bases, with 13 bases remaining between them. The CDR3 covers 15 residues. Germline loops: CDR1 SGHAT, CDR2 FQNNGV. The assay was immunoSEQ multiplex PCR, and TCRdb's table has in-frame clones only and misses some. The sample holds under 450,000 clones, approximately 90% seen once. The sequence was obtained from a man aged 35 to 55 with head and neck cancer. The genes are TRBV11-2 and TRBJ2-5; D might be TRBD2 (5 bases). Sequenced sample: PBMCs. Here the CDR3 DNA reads TGTGCCAGCAGCTTATTACTAGATAGTAAAGAGACCCAGTACTTC. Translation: CASSLLLDSKETQYF.